This T cell receptor (beta chain) was recorded in a study of shared clonotypes between healthy human individuals. Libraries were prepared by immunoSEQ multiplex PCR; TCRdb keeps only in-frame clonotypes and omits some of them. The sample has hundreds of thousands of clones; just over 95% are singletons. Positive CCR7 selection of CD45RO-negative cells yielded the naive CD8 cells, and terminally differentiated effector memory CD45RA+ cells were excluded. Trimming at V came to 4 bases and at J to 8 bases, leaving 5 bases not matched to a gene. The CDR3 is made up of 15 amino acids. Germline V gives CDR1 SGDLS, CDR2 YYNGEE.

The sequenced sample consisted of naive CD8+ T cells sorted from blood. This TCR came from a man aged 25 to 45 in good health. The chain uses TRBV9 and TRBJ2-1; 14 bases fit TRBD2. The CDR3 DNA is TGTGCCAGCAGCCAGGGACTAGCGGGAGAGCATGAGCAGTTCTTC. This encodes CASSQGLAGEHEQFF. The whole variable domain, remainder taken from reference TRBV9 and TRBJ2-1, is DSGVTQTPKHLITATGQRVTLRCSPRSGDLSVYWYQQSLDQGLQFLIQYYNGEERAKGNILERFSAQQFPDLHSELNLSSLELGDSALYFCASSQGLAGEHEQFFGPGTRLTVL.